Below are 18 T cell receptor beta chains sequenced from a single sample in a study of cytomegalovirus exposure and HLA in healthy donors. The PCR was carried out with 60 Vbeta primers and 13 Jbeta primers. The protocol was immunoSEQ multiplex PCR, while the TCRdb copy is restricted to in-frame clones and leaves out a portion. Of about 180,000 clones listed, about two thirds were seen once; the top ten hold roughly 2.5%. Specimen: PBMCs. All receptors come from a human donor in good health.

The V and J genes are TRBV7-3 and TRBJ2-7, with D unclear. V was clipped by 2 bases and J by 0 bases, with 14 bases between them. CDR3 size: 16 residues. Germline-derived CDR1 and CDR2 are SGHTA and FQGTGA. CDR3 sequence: CASSLCDWMSSYEQYF. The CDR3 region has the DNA TGTGCCAGCAGCTTATGCGACTGGATGAGCTCCTACGAGCAGTACTTC.

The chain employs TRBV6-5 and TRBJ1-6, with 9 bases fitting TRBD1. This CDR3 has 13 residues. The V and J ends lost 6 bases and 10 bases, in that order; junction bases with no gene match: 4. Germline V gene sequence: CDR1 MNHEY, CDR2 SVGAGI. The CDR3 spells CASSRQGDSPLHF. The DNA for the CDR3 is TGTGCCAGCAGCAGACAGGGGGACTCACCCCTCCACTTT.

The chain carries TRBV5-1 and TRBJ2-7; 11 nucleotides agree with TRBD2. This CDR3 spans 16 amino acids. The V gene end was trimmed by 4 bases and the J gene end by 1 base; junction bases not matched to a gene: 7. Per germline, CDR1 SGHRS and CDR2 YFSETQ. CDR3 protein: CASSTLAGGLSYEQYF. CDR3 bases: TGCGCCAGCAGCACCTTAGCGGGGGGGCTTTCCTACGAGCAGTACTTC.

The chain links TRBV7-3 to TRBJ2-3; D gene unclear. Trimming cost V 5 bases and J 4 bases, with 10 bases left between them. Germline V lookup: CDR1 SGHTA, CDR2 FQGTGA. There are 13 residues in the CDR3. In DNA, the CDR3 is TGTGCCAGCAGCCCCAACAGCCCAGATACGCAGTATTTT. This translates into CASSPNSPDTQYF.

CDR3 amino acids: CASSLDGRGNGYTF. In DNA form, the CDR3 reads TGTGCCAGCAGCTTAGACGGCAGGGGGAATGGCTACACCTTC. This chain uses TRBV7-9 with TRBJ1-2; TRBD1 matches at 7 bases. V gave up 1 base and J gave up 6 bases; unmatched junction bases: 5. Looked up from germline, CDR1 is SEHNR and CDR2 is FQNEAQ (reference sequence). The CDR3 has 14 residues.

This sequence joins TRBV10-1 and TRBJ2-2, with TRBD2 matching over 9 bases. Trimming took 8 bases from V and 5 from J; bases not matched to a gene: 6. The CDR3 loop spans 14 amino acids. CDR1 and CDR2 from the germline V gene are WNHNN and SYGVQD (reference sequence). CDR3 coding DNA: TGCGCCAGCCGGGTAGCGGGGGATACCGGGGAGCTGTTTTTT. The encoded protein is CASRVAGDTGELFF.

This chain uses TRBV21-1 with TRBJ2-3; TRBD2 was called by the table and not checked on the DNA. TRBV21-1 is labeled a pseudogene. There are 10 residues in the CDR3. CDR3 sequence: CIVVPDTQYF. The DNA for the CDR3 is TGTATAGTCGTTCCAGATACGCAGTATTTT.

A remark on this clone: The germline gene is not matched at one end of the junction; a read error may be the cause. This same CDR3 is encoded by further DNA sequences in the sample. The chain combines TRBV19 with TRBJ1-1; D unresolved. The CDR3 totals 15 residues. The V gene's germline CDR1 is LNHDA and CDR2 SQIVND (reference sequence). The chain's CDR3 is CASSIAPGGGTEAFF. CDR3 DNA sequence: TGTGCCAGCAGTATTGCCCCAGGAGGAGGCACTGAAGCTTTCTTT.

The CDR3 is CASSAVGTEAFF. In nucleotides, the CDR3 is TGTGCCAGCAGCGCGGTTGGCACTGAAGCTTTCTTT. J is TRBJ1-1 and V is TRBV5-4; D is ambiguous. V was pared by 4 bases and J by 4 bases, with 8 bases between. The CDR3 is 12 amino acids. Germline V lookup: CDR1 SGHNT, CDR2 YYREEE (reference sequence).

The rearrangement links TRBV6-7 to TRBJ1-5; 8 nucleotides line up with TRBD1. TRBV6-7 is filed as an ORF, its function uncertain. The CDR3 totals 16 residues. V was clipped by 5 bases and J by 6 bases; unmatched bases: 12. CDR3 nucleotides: TGTGCCAGCAGTCGAGCGGACAGGGAGTCAGGTCAGCCCCAGCATTTT. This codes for CASSRADRESGQPQHF.

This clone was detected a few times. In DNA form, the CDR3 reads TGCGCCAGCAGCCAAGGTGCCAGCTCTGGAAACACCATATATTTT. It encodes CASSQGASSGNTIYF. The rearrangement uses TRBV4-1 and TRBJ1-3; D gene unclear. This CDR3 region has 15 residues. V gave up 1 base and J gave up 0 bases, with 7 bases separating them. The germline CDR1 and CDR2 sequences are MGHRA and YSYEKL.

The CDR3, as DNA: TGTGCCAGCAGCTACACAGTTAACACTGAAGCTTTCTTT. Translated, it gives CASSYTVNTEAFF. The V call is TRBV5-4, the J call TRBJ1-1; unclear D gene. Trimming pared 3 bases from V and 2 bases from J, leaving 8 bases between. Germline assignment: CDR1 SGHNT and CDR2 YYREEE (reference sequence). This CDR3 comprises 13 residues.

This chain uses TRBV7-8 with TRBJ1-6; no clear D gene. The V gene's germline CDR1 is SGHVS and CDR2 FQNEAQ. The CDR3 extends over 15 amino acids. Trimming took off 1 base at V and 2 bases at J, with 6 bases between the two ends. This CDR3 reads CASSLGQAYNSPLHF. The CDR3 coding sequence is TGTGCCAGCAGCTTAGGGCAGGCCTATAATTCACCCCTCCACTTT.

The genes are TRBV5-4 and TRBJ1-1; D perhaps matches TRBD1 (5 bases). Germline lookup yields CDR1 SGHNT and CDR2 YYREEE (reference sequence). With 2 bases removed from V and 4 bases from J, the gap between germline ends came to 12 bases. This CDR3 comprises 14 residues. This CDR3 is CASSFRGRGTEAFF. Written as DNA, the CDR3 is TGTGCCAGCAGCTTCCGAGGTAGGGGCACTGAAGCTTTCTTT.

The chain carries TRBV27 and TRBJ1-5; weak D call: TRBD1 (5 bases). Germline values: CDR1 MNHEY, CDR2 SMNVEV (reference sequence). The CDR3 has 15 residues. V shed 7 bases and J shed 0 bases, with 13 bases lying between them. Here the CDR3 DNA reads TGTGCCAGCAAACAGGAGGGTCTTAGCAATCAGCCCCAGCATTTT. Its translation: CASKQEGLSNQPQHF.

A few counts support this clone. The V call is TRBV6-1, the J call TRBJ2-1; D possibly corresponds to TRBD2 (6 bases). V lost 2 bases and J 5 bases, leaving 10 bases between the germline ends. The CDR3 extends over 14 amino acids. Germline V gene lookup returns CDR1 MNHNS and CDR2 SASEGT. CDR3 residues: CASSEQGLDNEQFF. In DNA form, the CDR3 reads TGTGCCAGCAGTGAACAGGGACTGGACAATGAGCAGTTCTTC.

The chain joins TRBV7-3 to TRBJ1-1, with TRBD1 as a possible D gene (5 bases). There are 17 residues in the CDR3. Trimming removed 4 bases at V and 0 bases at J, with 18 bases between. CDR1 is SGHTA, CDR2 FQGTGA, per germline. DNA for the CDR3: TGTGCCAGCAGCTCAGGTTGGCAGGGCGGGATGAACACTGAAGCTTTCTTT. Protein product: CASSSGWQGGMNTEAFF.

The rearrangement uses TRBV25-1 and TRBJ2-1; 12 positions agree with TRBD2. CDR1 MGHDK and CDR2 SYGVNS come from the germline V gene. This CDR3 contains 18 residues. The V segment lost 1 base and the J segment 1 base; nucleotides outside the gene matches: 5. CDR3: CASSEWASGGGSYNEQFF. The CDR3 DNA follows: TGTGCCAGCAGTGAATGGGCTAGCGGGGGGGGGTCCTACAATGAGCAGTTCTTC. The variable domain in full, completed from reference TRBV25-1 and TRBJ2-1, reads EADIYQTPRYLVIGTGKKITLECSQTMGHDKMYWYQQDPGMELHLIHYSYGVNSTEKGDLSSESTVSRIRTEHFPLTLESARPSHTSQYLCASSEWASGGGSYNEQFFGPGTRLTVL.